This T cell receptor beta chain originates from a study of T-cell memory formation after mild COVID-19. The length of the CDR3 is 15 residues. CDR1 MNHNS and CDR2 SASEGT come from the germline V gene. V was shortened by 6 bases and J by 1 base, with 15 bases between the two germline ends. TCR alpha and TCR beta cDNA libraries with sample barcodes and UMIs came from 5'RACE using constant-segment primers. TCRdb redid the calling of the 5' RACE reads with MiXCR, one entry per CDR3 protein. The table includes more than 120,000 distinct CDR3 sequences, approximately 5.7% detected once. This clonotype was obtained from an adult woman who had mild COVID-19 (a few samples of this study predate the infection). Cell type and time point are not known. This chain links TRBV6-1 with TRBJ1-1; TRBD1 is a possible D gene (5 bases). The specimen sequenced was PBMCs or a T cell subset sorted from them (not recorded which). The CDR3 region has the DNA TGTGCCAGCAGGACGCCGCAGGGAGGGAACACTGAAGCTTTCTTT. As protein: CASRTPQGGNTEAFF.